This T cell receptor (beta chain) was sequenced for a study of shared clonotypes between healthy human individuals. Study summary: CD4 naive and memory got three plates each, CD8 naive two, CD8 memory one. Study findings and constraints: Generation probabilities of non-shared clonotypes were lower (relative to those shared by all four donors).

Some clones are missing from TCRdb's copy, which holds only in-frame ones; the method was immunoSEQ multiplex PCR. The sample has some 2,000,000 clones, around 95% seen once. V gave up 4 bases and J gave up 5 bases, with 17 bases separating them. The CDR3 extends over 15 amino acids. The germline V gene encodes CDR1 MDHEN and CDR2 SYDVKM. This clone was seen a single time. Its specificity is not known. The TCR was taken from a young man in good health. Sequencing was performed on naive CD4+ T cells sorted from blood. Regarding subset: CD45RA+ positively selected. V and J are TRBV28 and TRBJ1-1; D not resolved. For the CDR3, the DNA is TGTGCCAGCAGTTCAAACAAGCTAAGTGGAACTGAAGCTTTCTTT. Translating it yields CASSSNKLSGTEAFF.